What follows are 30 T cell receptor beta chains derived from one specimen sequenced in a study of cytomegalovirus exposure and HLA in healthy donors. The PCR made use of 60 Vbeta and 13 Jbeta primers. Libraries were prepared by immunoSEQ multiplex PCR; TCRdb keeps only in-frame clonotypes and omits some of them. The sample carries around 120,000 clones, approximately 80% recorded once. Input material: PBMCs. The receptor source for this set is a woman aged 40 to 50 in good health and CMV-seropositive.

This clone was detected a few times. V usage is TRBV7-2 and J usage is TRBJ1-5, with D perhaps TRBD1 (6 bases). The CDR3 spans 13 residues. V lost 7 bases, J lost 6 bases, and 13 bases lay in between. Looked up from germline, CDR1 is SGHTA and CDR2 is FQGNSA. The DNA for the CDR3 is TGTGCCAGCACCACAGGGCAGGTTCAGCCCCAGCATTTT. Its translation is CASTTGQVQPQHF.

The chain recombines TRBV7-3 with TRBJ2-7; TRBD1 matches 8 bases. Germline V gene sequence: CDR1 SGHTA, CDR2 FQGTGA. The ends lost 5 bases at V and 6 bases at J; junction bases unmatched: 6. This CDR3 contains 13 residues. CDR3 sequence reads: CASSTQGAGEQYF. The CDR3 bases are TGTGCCAGCAGCACCCAGGGGGCGGGCGAGCAGTACTTC. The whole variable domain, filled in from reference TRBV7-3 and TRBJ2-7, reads GAGVSQTPSNKVTEKGKYVELRCDPISGHTALYWYRQSLGQGPEFLIYFQGTGAADDSGLPNDRFFAVRPEGSVSTLKIQRTERGDSAVYLCASSTQGAGEQYFGPGTRLTVT.

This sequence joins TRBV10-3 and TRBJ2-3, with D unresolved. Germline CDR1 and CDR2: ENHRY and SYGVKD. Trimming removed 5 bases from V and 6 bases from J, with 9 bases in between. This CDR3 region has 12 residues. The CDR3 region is CAISPMRDTQYF. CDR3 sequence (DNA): TGTGCCATCAGTCCCATGAGGGATACGCAGTATTTT.

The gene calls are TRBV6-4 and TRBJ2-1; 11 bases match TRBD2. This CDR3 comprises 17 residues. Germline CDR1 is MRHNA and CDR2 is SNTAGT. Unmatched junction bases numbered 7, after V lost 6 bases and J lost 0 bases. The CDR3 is CASSSTTSGNSYNEQFF. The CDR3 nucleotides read TGTGCCAGCAGCTCGACGACTAGCGGGAACTCCTACAATGAGCAGTTCTTC.

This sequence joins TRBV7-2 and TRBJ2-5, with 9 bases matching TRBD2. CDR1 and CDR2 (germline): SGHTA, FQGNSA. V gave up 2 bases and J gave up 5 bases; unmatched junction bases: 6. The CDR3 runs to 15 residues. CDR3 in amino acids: CASSLILAGWETQYF. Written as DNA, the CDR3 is TGTGCCAGCAGCTTAATCCTAGCGGGATGGGAGACCCAGTACTTC.

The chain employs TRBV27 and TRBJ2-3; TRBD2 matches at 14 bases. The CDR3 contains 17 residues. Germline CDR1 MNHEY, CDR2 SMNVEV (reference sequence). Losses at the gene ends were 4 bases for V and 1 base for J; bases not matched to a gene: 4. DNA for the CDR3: TGTGCCAGCAGTTCCCGGACTAGCGGGGGGCGCACAGATACGCAGTATTTT. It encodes CASSSRTSGGRTDTQYF.

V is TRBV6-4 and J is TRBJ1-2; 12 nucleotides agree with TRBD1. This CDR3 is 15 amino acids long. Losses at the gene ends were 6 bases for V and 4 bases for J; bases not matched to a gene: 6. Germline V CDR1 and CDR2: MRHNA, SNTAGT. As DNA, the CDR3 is TGTGCCAGCAGCGACGGGACAGGGGGCTTCTATGGCTACACCTTC. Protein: CASSDGTGGFYGYTF.

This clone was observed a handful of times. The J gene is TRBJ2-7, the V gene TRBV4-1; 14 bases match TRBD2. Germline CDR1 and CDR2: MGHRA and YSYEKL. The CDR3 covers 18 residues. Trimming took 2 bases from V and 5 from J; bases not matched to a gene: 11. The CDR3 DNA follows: TGCGCCAGCAGCCAAAAGGGGACTAGCGGGAGCTTTCCTCACGAGCAGTACTTC. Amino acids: CASSQKGTSGSFPHEQYF.

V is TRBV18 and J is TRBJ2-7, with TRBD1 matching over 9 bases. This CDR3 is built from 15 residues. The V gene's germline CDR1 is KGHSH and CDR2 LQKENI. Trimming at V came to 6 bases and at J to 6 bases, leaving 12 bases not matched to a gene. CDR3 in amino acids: CASSSAGTGLTEQYF. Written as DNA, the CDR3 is TGTGCCAGCTCTTCCGCCGGGACAGGGCTGACCGAGCAGTACTTC.

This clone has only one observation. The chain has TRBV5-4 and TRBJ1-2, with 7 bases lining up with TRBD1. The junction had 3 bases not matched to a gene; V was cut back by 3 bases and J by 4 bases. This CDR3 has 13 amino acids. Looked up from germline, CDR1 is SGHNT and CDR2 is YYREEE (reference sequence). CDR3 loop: CASSSDRSYGYTF. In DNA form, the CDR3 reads TGTGCCAGCAGCTCGGACAGGTCCTATGGCTACACCTTC.

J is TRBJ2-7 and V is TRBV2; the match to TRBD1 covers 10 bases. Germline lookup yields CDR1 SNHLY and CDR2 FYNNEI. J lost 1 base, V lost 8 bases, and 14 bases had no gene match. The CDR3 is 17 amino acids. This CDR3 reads CASLSTGGALPSYEQYF. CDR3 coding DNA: TGTGCCAGCCTTTCGACAGGGGGCGCCCTTCCTTCCTACGAGCAGTACTTC.

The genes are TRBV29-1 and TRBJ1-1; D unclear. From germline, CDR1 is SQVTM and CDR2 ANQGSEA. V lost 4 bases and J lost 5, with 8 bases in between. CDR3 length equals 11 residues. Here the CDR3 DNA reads TGCAGCGTTGCCACGGGGACTGAAGCTTTCTTT. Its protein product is CSVATGTEAFF.

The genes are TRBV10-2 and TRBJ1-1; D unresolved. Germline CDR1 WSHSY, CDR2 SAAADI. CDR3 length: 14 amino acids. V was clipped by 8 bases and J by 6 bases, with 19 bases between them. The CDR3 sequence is CASATLGGSAEAFF. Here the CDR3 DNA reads TGCGCCAGCGCAACTCTGGGAGGGAGCGCTGAAGCTTTCTTT.

The CDR3, as DNA: TGTGCCAGCAGCTTAGGGCAGGCTAGCAATCAGCCCCAGCATTTT. This encodes CASSLGQASNQPQHF. The rearrangement joins TRBV7-9 to TRBJ1-5; D unresolved. There are 15 residues in the CDR3. The V and J ends lost 1 base and 0 bases respectively, with 7 bases between them. Germline CDR1 SEHNR, CDR2 FQNEAQ (reference sequence).

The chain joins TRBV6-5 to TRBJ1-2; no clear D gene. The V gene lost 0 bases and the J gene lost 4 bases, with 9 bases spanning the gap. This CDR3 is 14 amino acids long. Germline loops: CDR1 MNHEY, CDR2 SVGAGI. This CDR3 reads CASSYSEGGYGYTF. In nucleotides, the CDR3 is TGTGCCAGCAGTTACTCTGAGGGAGGCTATGGCTACACCTTC.

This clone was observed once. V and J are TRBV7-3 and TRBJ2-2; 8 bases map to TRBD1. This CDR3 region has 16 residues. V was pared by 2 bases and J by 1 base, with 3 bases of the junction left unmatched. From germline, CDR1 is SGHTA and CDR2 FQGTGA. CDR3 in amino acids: CASSLSGGRNTGELFF. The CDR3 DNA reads TGTGCCAGCAGCTTATCAGGGGGCCGGAACACCGGGGAGCTGTTTTTT.

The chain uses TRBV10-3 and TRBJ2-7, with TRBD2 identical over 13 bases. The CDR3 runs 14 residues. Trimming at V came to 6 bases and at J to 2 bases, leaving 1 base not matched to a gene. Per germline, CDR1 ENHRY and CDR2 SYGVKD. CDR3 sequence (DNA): TGTGCCATCAGAACTAGCGGGGGGGCCTACGAGCAGTACTTC. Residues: CAIRTSGGAYEQYF.

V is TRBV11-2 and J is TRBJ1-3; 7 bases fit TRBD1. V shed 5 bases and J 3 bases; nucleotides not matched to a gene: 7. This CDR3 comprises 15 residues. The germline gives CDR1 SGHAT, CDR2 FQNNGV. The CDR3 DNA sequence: TGTGCCAGCAGCCCGGCCGGGGACAGTGGAAACACCATATATTTT. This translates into CASSPAGDSGNTIYF.

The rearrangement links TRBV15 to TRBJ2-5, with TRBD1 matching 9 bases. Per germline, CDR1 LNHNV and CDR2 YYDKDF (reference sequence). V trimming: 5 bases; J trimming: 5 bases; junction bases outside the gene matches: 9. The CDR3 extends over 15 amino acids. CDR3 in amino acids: CATSLIQGAWETQYF. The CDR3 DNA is TGTGCCACCAGCTTAATACAGGGGGCTTGGGAGACCCAGTACTTC.

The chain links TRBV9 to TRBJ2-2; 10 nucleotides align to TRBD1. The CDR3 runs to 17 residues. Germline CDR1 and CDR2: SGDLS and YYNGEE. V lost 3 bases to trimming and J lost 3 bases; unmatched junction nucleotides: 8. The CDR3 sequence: CASSAGQGSLYTGELFF. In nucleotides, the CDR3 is TGTGCCAGCAGCGCGGGACAGGGGAGTTTGTACACCGGGGAGCTGTTTTTT.

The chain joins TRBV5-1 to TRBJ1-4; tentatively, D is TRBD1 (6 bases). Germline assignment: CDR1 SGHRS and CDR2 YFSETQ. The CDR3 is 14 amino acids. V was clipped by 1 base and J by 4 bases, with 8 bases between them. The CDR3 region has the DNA TGCGCCAGCAGCTTGTCCAGGGGTAATGAAAAACTGTTTTTT. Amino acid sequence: CASSLSRGNEKLFF.

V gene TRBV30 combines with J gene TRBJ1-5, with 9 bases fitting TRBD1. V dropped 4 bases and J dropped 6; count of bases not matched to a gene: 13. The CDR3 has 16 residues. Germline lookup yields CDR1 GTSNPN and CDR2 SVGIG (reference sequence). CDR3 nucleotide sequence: TGTGCCTGGACCAGACCGGGACAGGGATGGGGTCAGCCCCAGCATTTT. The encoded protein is CAWTRPGQGWGQPQHF. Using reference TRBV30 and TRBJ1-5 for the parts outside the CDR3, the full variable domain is SQTIHQWPATLVQPVGSPLSLECTVEGTSNPNLYWYRQAAGRGLQLLFYSVGIGQISSEVPQNLSASRPQDRQFILSSKKLLLSDSGFYLCAWTRPGQGWGQPQHFGDGTRLSIL.

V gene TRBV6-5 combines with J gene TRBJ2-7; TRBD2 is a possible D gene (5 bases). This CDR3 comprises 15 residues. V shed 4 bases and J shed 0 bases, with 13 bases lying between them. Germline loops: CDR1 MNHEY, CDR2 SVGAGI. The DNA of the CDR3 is TGTGCCAGCAGTTTGGGTGGAGGCAGCTCCTACGAGCAGTACTTC. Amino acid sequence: CASSLGGGSSYEQYF.

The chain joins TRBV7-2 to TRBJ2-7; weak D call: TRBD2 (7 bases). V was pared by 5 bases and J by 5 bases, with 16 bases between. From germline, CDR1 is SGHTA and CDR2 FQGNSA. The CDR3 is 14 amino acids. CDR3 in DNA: TGTGCCAGCAGCCTGGGGGCGGGAGTTAACGAGCAGTACTTC. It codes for CASSLGAGVNEQYF.

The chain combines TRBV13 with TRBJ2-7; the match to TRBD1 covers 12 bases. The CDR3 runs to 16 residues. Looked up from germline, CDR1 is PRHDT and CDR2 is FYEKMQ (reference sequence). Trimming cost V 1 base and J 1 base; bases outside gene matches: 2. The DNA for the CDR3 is TGTGCCAGCAGCTTAGTGGGACAGGGGGCTTCCTACGAGCAGTACTTC. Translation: CASSLVGQGASYEQYF.

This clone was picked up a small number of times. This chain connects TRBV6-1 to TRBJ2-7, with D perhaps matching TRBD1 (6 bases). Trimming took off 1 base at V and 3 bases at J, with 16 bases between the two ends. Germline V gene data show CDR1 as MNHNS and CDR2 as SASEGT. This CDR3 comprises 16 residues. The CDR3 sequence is CASSEELPGQSYEQYF. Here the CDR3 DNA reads TGTGCCAGCAGTGAAGAATTACCGGGACAAAGCTACGAGCAGTACTTC.

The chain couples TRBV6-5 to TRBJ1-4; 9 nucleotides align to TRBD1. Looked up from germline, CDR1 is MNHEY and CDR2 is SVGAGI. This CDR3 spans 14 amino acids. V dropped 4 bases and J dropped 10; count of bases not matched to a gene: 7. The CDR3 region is CASSSGQGAAKLFF. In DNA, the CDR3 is TGTGCCAGCAGTTCGGGACAGGGAGCGGCAAAACTGTTTTTT.

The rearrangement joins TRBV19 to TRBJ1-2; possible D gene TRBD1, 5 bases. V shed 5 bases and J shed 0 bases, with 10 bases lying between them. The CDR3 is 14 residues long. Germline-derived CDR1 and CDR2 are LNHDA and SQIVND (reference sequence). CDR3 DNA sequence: TGTGCCAGTAGTCCGGACAACTCTAACTATGGCTACACCTTC. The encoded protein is CASSPDNSNYGYTF.

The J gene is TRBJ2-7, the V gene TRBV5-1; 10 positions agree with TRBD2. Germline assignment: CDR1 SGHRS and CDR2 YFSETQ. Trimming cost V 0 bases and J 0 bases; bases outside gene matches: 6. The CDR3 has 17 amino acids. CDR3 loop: CASSLALAGAISYEQYF. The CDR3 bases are TGCGCCAGCAGCTTGGCGCTAGCGGGGGCCATCTCCTACGAGCAGTACTTC.

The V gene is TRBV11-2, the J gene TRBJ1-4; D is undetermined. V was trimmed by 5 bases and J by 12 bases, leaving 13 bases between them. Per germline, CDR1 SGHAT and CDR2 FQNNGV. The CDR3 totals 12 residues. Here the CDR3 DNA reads TGTGCCAGCAGCGCCGTCAGGCGCGAACTGTTTTTT. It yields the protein CASSAVRRELFF.